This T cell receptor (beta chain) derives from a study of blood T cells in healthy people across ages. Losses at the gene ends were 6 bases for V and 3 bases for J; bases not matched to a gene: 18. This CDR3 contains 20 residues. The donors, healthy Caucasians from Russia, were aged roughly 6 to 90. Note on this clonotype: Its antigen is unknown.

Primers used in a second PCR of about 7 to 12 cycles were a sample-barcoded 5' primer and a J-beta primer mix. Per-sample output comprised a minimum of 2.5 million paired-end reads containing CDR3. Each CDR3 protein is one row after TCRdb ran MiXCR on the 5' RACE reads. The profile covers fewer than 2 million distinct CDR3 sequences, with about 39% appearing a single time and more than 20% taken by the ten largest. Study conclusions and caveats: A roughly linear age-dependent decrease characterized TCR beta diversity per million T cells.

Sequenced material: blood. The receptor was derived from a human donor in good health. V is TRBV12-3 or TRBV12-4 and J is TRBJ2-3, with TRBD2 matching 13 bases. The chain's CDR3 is CASSPKTSGGVKFLTDTQYF. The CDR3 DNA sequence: TGTGCCAGCAGCCCGAAAACTAGCGGGGGGGTGAAATTCCTGACAGATACGCAGTATTTT.